This T cell receptor beta chain was obtained from a study of blood T cell repertoires in COVID-19. Sequenced by immunoSEQ multiplex PCR; TCRdb stores in-frame clones only, minus some. The profile covers about 14,000 clones, with 73% appearing a single time and 7.5% to 10% taken by the ten largest. The length of the CDR3 is 13 residues. Germline V gene lookup returns CDR1 SGHRS and CDR2 YFSETQ. Trimming took 4 bases from V and 3 from J, leaving 11 bases between them. This clone is medium-sized by share. The source is a man in his sixties or seventies with acute or convalescent COVID-19. The material sequenced was peripheral blood. The rearrangement links TRBV5-1 to TRBJ2-7; TRBD1 might be the D (6 bases). The CDR3 coding sequence is TGCGCCAGCAGCCAGGGGACATACTACGAGCAGTACTTC. Translation: CASSQGTYYEQYF.